The clone carrying this TCR beta chain was counted ten times or more. What it recognizes is unknown. The sample originates from a study of T cells in Graves' hyperthyroidism and ophthalmopathy. Study-level points and caveats: Ophthalmopathy, as predicted by the model, came a median about six months after the prediction.

The junction had 15 bases not matched to a gene; V was cut back by 6 bases and J by 7 bases. The germline V gene has CDR1 SQVTM and CDR2 ANQGSEA. There are 15 residues in the CDR3. TCR beta CDR3 regions were amplified from RNA transcripts. Carried out on the TCR CDR3, a first-round RT-PCR used the HTBI primer set. TCRdb passed the multiplex PCR reads through MiXCR, listing each CDR3 protein once. This table holds around 99,000 distinct CDR3 sequences, 16% found once. The sequenced sample consisted of blood. This TCR was sampled from a woman aged 50 to 60 with Graves' hyperthyroidism. The chain is built from TRBV29-1 and TRBJ2-7; TRBD2 aligns across 10 bases. The CDR3 loop reads CSVATWASGSLEQYV. The CDR3, as DNA: TGCAGCGTGGCCACTTGGGCTAGCGGGAGTCTTGAGCAGTACGTC.